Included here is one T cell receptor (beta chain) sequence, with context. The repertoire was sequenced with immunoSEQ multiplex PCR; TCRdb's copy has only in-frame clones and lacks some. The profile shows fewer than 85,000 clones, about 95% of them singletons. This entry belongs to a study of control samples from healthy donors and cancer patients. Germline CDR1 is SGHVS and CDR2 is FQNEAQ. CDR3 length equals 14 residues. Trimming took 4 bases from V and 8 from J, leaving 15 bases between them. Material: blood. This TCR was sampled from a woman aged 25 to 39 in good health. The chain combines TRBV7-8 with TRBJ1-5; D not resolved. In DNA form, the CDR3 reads TGTGCCAGCAGCTCCTGGACGGGTGGGGAGCCCCAGCATTTT. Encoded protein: CASSSWTGGEPQHF.